Each of the 18 T cell receptor beta chains below was sequenced from the same sample in a study of blood T cell repertoires in COVID-19. Sequencing used immunoSEQ multiplex PCR; TCRdb keeps in-frame clones, though not all of them. This table holds around 220,000 clones, about 88% found once. Sequenced input: peripheral blood. These TCRs come from a man between 40 and 49 years old with active or convalescent COVID-19.

The chain is built from TRBV12-5 and TRBJ1-1, with D possibly TRBD1 on 6 matching bases. V shed 7 bases and J shed 0 bases, with 15 bases lying between them. This CDR3 has 15 amino acids. CDR1 is LGHNT and CDR2 is FRNRAP in the germline V gene. The CDR3 DNA reads TGTGCTAGTGCTAATCCAGGGGATATGAACACTGAAGCTTTCTTT. As protein: CASANPGDMNTEAFF.

This clone came up a few times. This chain uses TRBV28 with TRBJ1-2; D gene ambiguous. Germline V gene sequence: CDR1 MDHEN, CDR2 SYDVKM. This CDR3 is built from 11 residues. The ends were cut back, 3 bases at V and 8 bases at J, with 7 bases in the middle. The CDR3 bases are TGTGCCAGCAGTTTTGAGGGCGGCTACACCTTC. As protein: CASSFEGGYTF.

This clone appeared many times. This chain connects TRBV2 to TRBJ1-1; no clear D. CDR3 length: 14 residues. V shed 6 bases and J shed 0 bases, with 11 bases lying between them. Germline V gene sequence: CDR1 SNHLY, CDR2 FYNNEI. CDR3 protein: CASRPRLMNTEAFF. Here the CDR3 DNA reads TGTGCCAGCAGGCCCAGGCTCATGAACACTGAAGCTTTCTTT.

V and J are TRBV2 and TRBJ1-2; D call uncertain. Germline values: CDR1 SNHLY, CDR2 FYNNEI. This CDR3 contains 13 residues. The V end was cut by 8 bases, the J end by 4 bases, with 14 bases between. CDR3 in DNA: TGTGCCAGCGGGCTACAGAGCCTCTATGGCTACACCTTC. It translates to CASGLQSLYGYTF.

The chain links TRBV5-1 to TRBJ1-1, with a tentative D call TRBD1 (5 bases). Germline assignment: CDR1 SGHRS and CDR2 YFSETQ. The length of the CDR3 is 13 residues. V was shortened by 7 bases and J by 5 bases, with 15 bases between the two germline ends. The CDR3 DNA reads as TGCGCCAGCGATGATGGAGGGGCAACTGAAGCTTTCTTT. This sequence encodes CASDDGGATEAFF.

This chain connects TRBV11-2 to TRBJ1-3; no firm D call. Germline assignment: CDR1 SGHAT and CDR2 FQNNGV. The CDR3 loop spans 14 amino acids. V gave up 3 bases and J gave up 5 bases, with 11 bases separating them. CDR3 protein: CASSFLGSRNTIYF. The CDR3 DNA follows: TGTGCCAGCAGCTTTCTAGGTTCAAGAAACACCATATATTTT.

The chain uses TRBV15 and TRBJ2-7; D not resolved. The V gene lost 0 bases and the J gene lost 7 bases, with 4 bases spanning the gap. Germline CDR1 and CDR2: LNHNV and YYDKDF (reference sequence). This CDR3 contains 11 residues. The CDR3 DNA is TGTGCCACCAGCAGAGACAGTGAGCAGTACTTC. Its translation: CATSRDSEQYF.

J is TRBJ1-2 and V is TRBV10-3; 8 bases align to TRBD1. With 6 bases clipped from V and 3 bases from J, the junction kept 3 bases outside the gene matches. The CDR3 totals 13 residues. Germline values: CDR1 ENHRY, CDR2 SYGVKD. The CDR3 DNA sequence: TGTGCCATCAGGGAGACAGGGGACTATGGCTACACCTTC. Its translation is CAIRETGDYGYTF.

Remarks on this clone: Sequence at one end of the junction differs from germline and may be a read error. This chain joins TRBV6-5 and TRBJ2-7, with TRBD1 identical over 9 bases. CDR1 and CDR2 (germline): MNHEY, SVGAGI. The CDR3 is made up of 15 amino acids. CDR3 region: CASRYSGTGSYEQYF. In nucleotides, the CDR3 is TGTGCCAGCAGATACTCCGGGACAGGGTCCTACGAGCAGTACTTC.

The chain uses TRBV7-2 and TRBJ2-2; D is possibly TRBD1 (5 bases). Germline CDR1 SGHTA, CDR2 FQGNSA. The germline V and J ends were trimmed by 1 base and 10 bases, with 10 bases remaining between them. This CDR3 comprises 13 residues. The CDR3 DNA sequence: TGTGCCAGCAGCTTAGACTTCAGGGAGGAGCTGTTTTTT. Translating gives CASSLDFREELFF.

The count of this clone is one. The gene calls are TRBV3-1 (or the pseudogene TRBV3-2) and TRBJ2-1; 7 positions agree with TRBD1. With V trimmed by 4 bases and J by 10 bases, 4 bases remained unmatched. The CDR3 totals 12 residues. Germline V gene lookup returns CDR1 LGHDT and CDR2 YNNKEL (reference sequence). The CDR3 is CASSLRGREQFF. The CDR3 region has the DNA TGTGCCAGCAGCCTAAGGGGGCGGGAGCAGTTCTTC.

The chain employs TRBV11-2 and TRBJ2-5; D ambiguous. Trimming shortened V by 5 bases and J by 1 base, and 5 bases separated the two germline ends. The CDR3 sequence is 12 residues long. CDR1 and CDR2 (germline): SGHAT, FQNNGV. The CDR3 reads CASSGLQETQYF. Written as DNA, the CDR3 is TGTGCCAGCAGCGGGCTCCAAGAGACCCAGTACTTC.

This clone was recorded a few times. J is TRBJ2-7 and V is TRBV18; D is possibly TRBD2 (8 bases). Germline CDR1 reads KGHSH; CDR2 reads LQKENI. The length of the CDR3 is 15 residues. The ends were cut back, 4 bases at V and 2 bases at J, with 15 bases in the middle. The CDR3 loop reads CASSLTGGTAYEQYF. The CDR3 DNA is TGTGCCAGCTCACTAACGGGAGGGACAGCCTACGAGCAGTACTTC. The full variable domain, in which reference TRBV18 and TRBJ2-7 provide the parts outside the CDR3, is NAGVMQNPRHLVRRRGQEARLRCSPMKGHSHVYWYRQLPEEGLKFMVYLQKENIIDESGMPKERFSAEFPKEGPSILRIQQVVRGDSAAYFCASSLTGGTAYEQYFGPGTRLTVT.

The V call is TRBV24-1, the J call TRBJ2-1, with a possible D match to TRBD2 (5 bases). The CDR3 contains 13 residues. CDR1 is KGHDR, CDR2 SFDVKD, per germline. V shed 5 bases and J shed 9 bases, with 13 bases lying between them. CDR3 sequence reads: CATSATTRGEQFF. Here the CDR3 DNA reads TGTGCCACCAGTGCCACGACCCGGGGTGAGCAGTTCTTC.

The J gene is TRBJ1-2, the V gene TRBV9; TRBD1 matches 8 bases. Germline loops: CDR1 SGDLS, CDR2 YYNGEE. The CDR3 is 15 amino acids. The trim removed 3 bases at V and 0 bases at J, leaving 4 bases unmatched. CDR3 DNA sequence: TGTGCCAGCAGCGACGACAGGGGAGCTAACTATGGCTACACCTTC. Its protein is CASSDDRGANYGYTF. The full variable domain, its missing parts supplied by reference TRBV9 and TRBJ1-2, is DSGVTQTPKHLITATGQRVTLRCSPRSGDLSVYWYQQSLDQGLQFLIQYYNGEERAKGNILERFSAQQFPDLHSELNLSSLELGDSALYFCASSDDRGANYGYTFGSGTRLTVV.

V usage is TRBV28 and J usage is TRBJ1-2, with TRBD1 matching over 8 bases. The CDR3 totals 17 residues. Germline trimming cut 5 bases from V and 6 bases from J; bases unmatched to any gene: 17. Germline CDR1 is MDHEN and CDR2 is SYDVKM. CDR3 amino acids: CASSPLGRQGALDGYTF. In nucleotides, the CDR3 is TGTGCCAGCAGTCCCTTAGGGCGGCAGGGGGCGCTGGATGGCTACACCTTC.

The genes are TRBV10-2 and TRBJ1-1, with D hard to call. The ends were cut back, 8 bases at V and 3 bases at J, with 13 bases in the middle. CDR1 WSHSY and CDR2 SAAADI come from the germline V gene. The CDR3 is 13 residues long. The CDR3 DNA follows: TGCGCCAGCCTGGAGGGATTCTACACTGAAGCTTTCTTT. Amino acid sequence: CASLEGFYTEAFF.

The gene calls are TRBV7-9 and TRBJ2-5; 9 nucleotides agree with TRBD1. Germline V lookup: CDR1 SEHNR, CDR2 FQNEAQ (reference sequence). V trimming: 4 bases; J trimming: 1 base; junction bases outside the gene matches: 13. CDR3 size: 18 residues. CDR3 nucleotides: TGTGCCAGCAGCTACCGCAGTGCCCGGGACAGGGCCCAAGAGACCCAGTACTTC. It codes for CASSYRSARDRAQETQYF.